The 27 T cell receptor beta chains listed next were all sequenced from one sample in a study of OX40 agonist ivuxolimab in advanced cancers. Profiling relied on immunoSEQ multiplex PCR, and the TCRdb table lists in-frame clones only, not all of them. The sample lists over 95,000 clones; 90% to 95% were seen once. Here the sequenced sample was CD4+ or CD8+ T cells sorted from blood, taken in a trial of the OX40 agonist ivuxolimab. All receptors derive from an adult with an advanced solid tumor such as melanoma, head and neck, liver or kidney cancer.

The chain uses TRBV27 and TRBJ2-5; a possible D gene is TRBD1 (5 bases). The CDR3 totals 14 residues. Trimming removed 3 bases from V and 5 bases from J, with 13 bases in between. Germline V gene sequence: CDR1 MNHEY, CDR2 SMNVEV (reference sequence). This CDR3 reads CASSLYRNEETQYF. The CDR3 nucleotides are TGTGCCAGCAGTTTGTACAGGAACGAGGAGACCCAGTACTTC.

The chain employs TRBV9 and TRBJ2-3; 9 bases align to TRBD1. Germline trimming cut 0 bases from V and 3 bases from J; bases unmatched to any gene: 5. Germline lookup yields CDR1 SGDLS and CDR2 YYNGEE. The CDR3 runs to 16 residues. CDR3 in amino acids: CASSVGDRGATDTQYF. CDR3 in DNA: TGTGCCAGCAGCGTAGGTGACAGGGGGGCGACAGATACGCAGTATTTT. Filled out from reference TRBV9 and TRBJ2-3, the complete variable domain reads DSGVTQTPKHLITATGQRVTLRCSPRSGDLSVYWYQQSLDQGLQFLIQYYNGEERAKGNILERFSAQQFPDLHSELNLSSLELGDSALYFCASSVGDRGATDTQYFGPGTRLTVL.

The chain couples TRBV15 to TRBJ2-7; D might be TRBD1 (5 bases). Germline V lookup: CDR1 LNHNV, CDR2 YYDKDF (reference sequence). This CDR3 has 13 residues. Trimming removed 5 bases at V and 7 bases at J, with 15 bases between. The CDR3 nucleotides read TGTGCCACCAGCGGAAGGAAGGGGCGAGAGCAGTACTTC. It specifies CATSGRKGREQYF.

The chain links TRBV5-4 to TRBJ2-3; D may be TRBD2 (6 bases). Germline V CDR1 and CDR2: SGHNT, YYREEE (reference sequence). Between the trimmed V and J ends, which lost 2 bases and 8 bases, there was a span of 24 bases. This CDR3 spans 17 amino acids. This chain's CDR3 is CASSFLGGTHRTGTQYF. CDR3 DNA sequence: TGTGCCAGCAGCTTTTTAGGAGGGACTCACAGGACCGGTACGCAGTATTTT.

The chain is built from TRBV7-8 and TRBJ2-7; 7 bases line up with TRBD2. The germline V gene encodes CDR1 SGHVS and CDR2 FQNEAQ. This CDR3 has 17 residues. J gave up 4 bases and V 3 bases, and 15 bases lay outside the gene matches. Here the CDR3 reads CASSFTAGGRGSYEQYF. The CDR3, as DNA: TGTGCCAGCAGCTTCACCGCTGGCGGGAGAGGCTCTTACGAGCAGTACTTC.

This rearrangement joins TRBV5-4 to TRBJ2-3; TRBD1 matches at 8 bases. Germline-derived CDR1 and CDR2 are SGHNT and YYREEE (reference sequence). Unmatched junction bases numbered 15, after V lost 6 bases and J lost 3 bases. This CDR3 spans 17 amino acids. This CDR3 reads CASNVLPGQAPTDTQYF. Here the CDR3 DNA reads TGTGCCAGCAACGTCCTACCGGGACAGGCCCCGACAGATACGCAGTATTTT.

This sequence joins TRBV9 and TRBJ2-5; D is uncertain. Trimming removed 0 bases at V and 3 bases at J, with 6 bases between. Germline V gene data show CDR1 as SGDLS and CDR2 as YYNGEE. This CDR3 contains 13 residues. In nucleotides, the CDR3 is TGTGCCAGCAGCGTAGGCCGAGAAGAGACCCAGTACTTC. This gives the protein CASSVGREETQYF. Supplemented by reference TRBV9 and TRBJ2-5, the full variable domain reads DSGVTQTPKHLITATGQRVTLRCSPRSGDLSVYWYQQSLDQGLQFLIQYYNGEERAKGNILERFSAQQFPDLHSELNLSSLELGDSALYFCASSVGREETQYFGPGTRLLVL.

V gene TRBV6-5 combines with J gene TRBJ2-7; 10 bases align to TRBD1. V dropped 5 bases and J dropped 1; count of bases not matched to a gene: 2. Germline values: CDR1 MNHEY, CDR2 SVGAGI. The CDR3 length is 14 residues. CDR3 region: CASSPGQGSYEQYF. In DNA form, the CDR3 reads TGTGCCAGCAGTCCGGGACAGGGGTCCTACGAGCAGTACTTC.

DNA of the CDR3: TGTGCCAGCAGCCCAGGATCCTACAATGAGCAGTTCTTC. Its protein is CASSPGSYNEQFF. The chain combines TRBV5-6 with TRBJ2-1; no clear D. The CDR3 runs 13 residues. Germline V CDR1 and CDR2: SGHDT, YYEEEE. The V gene lost 4 bases and the J gene lost 1 base, with 6 bases spanning the gap. Based on the CDR3 plus reference TRBV5-6 and TRBJ2-1, the full variable domain is DAGVTQSPTHLIKTRGQQVTLRCSPKSGHDTVSWYQQALGQGPQFIFQYYEEEERQRGNFPDRFSGHQFPNYSSELNVNALLLGDSALYLCASSPGSYNEQFFGPGTRLTVL.

CDR3 nucleotides: TGTGCCAGCAGCTTAGCTCGACAGGGAGGAACCGGGGAGCTGTTTTTT. Protein: CASSLARQGGTGELFF. The V and J genes are TRBV7-9 and TRBJ2-2; TRBD1 might be the D (7 bases). This CDR3 has 16 amino acids. Germline V lookup: CDR1 SEHNR, CDR2 FQNEAQ (reference sequence). The ends were cut back, 0 bases at V and 5 bases at J, with 13 bases in the middle. The full variable domain, its missing parts supplied by reference TRBV7-9 and TRBJ2-2, is DTGVSQNPRHKITKRGQNVTFRCDPISEHNRLYWYRQTLGQGPEFLTYFQNEAQLEKSRLLSDRFSAERPKGSFSTLEIQRTEQGDSAMYLCASSLARQGGTGELFFGEGSRLTVL.

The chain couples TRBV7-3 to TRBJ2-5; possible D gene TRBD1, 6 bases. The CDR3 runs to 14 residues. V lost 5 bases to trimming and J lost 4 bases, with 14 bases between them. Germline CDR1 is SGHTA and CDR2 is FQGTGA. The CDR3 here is CASSPQDSRETQYF. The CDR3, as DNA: TGTGCCAGCAGCCCACAGGACAGTAGAGAGACCCAGTACTTC.

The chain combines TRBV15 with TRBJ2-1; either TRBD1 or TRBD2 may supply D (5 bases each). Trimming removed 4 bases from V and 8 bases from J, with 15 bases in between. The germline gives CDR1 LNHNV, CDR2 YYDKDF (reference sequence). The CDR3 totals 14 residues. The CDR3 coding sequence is TGTGCCACCAGCATCGGGACGGGCAGGTATGAGCAGTTCTTC. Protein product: CATSIGTGRYEQFF. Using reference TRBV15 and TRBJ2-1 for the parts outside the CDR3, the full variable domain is DAMVIQNPRYQVTQFGKPVTLSCSQTLNHNVMYWYQQKSSQAPKLLFHYYDKDFNNEADTPDNFQSRRPNTSFCFLDIRSPGLGDTAMYLCATSIGTGRYEQFFGPGTRLTVL.

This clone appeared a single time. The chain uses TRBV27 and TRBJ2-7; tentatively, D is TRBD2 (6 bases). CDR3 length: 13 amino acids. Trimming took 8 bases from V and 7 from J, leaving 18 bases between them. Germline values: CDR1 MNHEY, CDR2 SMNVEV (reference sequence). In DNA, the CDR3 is TGTGCCAGCCGGAGGGCCTCGTCTAGAGAGCAGTACTTC. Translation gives CASRRASSREQYF.

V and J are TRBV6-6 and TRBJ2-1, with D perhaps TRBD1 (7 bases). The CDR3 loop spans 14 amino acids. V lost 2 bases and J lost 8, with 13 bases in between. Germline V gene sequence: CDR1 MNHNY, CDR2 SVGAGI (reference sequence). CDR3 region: CASSYGQGGDEQFF. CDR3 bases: TGTGCCAGCAGTTACGGGCAGGGGGGCGATGAGCAGTTCTTC.

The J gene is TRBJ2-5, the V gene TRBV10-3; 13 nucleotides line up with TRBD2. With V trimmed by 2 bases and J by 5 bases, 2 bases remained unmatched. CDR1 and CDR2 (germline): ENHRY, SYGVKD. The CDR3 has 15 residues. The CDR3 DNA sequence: TGTGCCATCAGTGAGGGGACTAGCGGGAAGGAGACCCAGTACTTC. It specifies CAISEGTSGKETQYF.

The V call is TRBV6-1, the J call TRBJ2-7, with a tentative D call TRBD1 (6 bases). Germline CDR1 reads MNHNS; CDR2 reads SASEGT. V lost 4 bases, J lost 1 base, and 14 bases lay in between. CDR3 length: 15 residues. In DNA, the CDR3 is TGTGCCAGCAGTGGGGGAAGCACAGGGTCCTACGAGCAGTACTTC. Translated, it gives CASSGGSTGSYEQYF.

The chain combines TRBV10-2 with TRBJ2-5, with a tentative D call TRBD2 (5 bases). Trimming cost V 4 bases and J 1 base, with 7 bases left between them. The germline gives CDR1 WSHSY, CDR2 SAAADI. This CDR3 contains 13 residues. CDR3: CASSGTLQETQYF. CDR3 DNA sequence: TGCGCCAGCAGTGGGACTCTCCAAGAGACCCAGTACTTC.

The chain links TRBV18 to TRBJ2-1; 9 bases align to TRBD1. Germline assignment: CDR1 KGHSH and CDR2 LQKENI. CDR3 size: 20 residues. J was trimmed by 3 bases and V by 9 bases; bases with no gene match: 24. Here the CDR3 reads CARNTPDRGFTASYYNEQFF. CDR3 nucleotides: TGTGCCAGGAACACCCCGGACAGGGGTTTCACTGCGAGCTACTACAATGAGCAGTTCTTC. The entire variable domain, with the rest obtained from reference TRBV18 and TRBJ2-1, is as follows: NAGVMQNPRHLVRRRGQEARLRCSPMKGHSHVYWYRQLPEEGLKFMVYLQKENIIDESGMPKERFSAEFPKEGPSILRIQQVVRGDSAAYFCARNTPDRGFTASYYNEQFFGPGTRLTVL.

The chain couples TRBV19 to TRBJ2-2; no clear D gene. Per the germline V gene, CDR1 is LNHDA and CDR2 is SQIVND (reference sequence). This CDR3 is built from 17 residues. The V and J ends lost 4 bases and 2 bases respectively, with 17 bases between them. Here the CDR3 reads CASSTQVMRLNTGELFF. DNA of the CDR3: TGTGCCAGTAGTACCCAGGTGATGCGGTTAAACACCGGGGAGCTGTTTTTT.

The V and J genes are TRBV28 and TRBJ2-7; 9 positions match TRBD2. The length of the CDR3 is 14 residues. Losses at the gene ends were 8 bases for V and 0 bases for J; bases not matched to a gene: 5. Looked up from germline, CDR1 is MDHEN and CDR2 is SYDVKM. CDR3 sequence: CASLLAGSSYEQYF. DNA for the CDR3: TGTGCCAGCCTCCTAGCGGGATCCTCCTACGAGCAGTACTTC.

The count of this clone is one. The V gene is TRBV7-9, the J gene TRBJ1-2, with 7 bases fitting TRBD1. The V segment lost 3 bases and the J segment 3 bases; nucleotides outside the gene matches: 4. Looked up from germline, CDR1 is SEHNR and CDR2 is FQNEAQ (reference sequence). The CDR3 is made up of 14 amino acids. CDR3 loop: CASSFLTGDYGYTF. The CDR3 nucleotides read TGTGCCAGCAGCTTCCTAACAGGGGACTATGGCTACACCTTC.

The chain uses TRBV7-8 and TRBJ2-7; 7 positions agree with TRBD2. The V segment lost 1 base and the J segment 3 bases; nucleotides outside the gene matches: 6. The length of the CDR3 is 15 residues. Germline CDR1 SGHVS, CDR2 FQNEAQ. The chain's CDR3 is CASSLVPSGLYEQYF. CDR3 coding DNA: TGTGCCAGCAGCTTAGTCCCTAGCGGACTCTACGAGCAGTACTTC.

The CDR3 sequence is CASSLLAGGSNEQFF. Written as DNA, the CDR3 is TGTGCCAGCTCACTTCTAGCGGGAGGATCCAATGAGCAGTTCTTC. J is TRBJ2-1 and V is TRBV18, with 11 bases matching TRBD2. In germline, CDR1 is KGHSH, CDR2 LQKENI. The CDR3 runs 15 residues. J was trimmed by 6 bases and V by 4 bases; bases with no gene match: 5.

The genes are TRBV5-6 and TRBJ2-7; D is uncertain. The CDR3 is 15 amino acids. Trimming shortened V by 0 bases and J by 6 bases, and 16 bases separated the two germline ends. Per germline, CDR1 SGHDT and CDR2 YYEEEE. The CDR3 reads CASSLAGLPPSEQYF. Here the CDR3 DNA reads TGTGCCAGCAGCTTGGCCGGCCTACCCCCCAGCGAGCAGTACTTC.

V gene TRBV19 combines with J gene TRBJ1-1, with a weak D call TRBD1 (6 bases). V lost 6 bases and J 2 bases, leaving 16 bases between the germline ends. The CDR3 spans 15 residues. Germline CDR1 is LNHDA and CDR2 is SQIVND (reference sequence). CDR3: CASSLGGGPNTEAFF. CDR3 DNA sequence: TGTGCCAGTAGCTTAGGGGGGGGGCCTAACACTGAAGCTTTCTTT.

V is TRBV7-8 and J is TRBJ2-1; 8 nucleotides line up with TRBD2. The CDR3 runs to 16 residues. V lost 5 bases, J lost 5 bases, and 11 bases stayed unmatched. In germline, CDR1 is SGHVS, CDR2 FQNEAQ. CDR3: CASSARGKTSDNEQFF. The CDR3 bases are TGTGCCAGCAGCGCAAGGGGAAAGACTAGCGACAATGAGCAGTTCTTC. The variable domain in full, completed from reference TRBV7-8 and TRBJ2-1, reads GAGVSQSPRYKVAKRGQDVALRCDPISGHVSLFWYQQALGQGPEFLTYFQNEAQLDKSGLPSDRFFAERPEGSVSTLKIQRTQQEDSAVYLCASSARGKTSDNEQFFGPGTRLTVL.

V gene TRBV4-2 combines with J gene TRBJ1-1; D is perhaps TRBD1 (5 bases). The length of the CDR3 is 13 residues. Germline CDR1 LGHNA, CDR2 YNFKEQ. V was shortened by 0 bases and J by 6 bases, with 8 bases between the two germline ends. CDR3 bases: TGTGCCAGCAGCCAAGACAGGGATTCTGAAGCTTTCTTT. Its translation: CASSQDRDSEAFF.